A single sample is the source of the 8 T cell receptor beta chains below, sequenced in a study of blood T cell repertoires in COVID-19. The protocol was immunoSEQ multiplex PCR, while the TCRdb copy is restricted to in-frame clones and leaves out a portion. This sample has roughly 70,000 clones, with about four fifths found just once. The sequencing input was peripheral blood. The receptor source for this set is a human donor in a cohort sampled during active COVID-19.

This clone has only one observation. V is TRBV19 and J is TRBJ1-2, with 9 bases matching TRBD1. V lost 9 bases and J lost 4; bases outside the gene matches: 12. The CDR3 is 15 amino acids. The germline V gene encodes CDR1 LNHDA and CDR2 SQIVND (reference sequence). The CDR3 sequence: CASLPGTGFFYGYTF. CDR3 nucleotides: TGTGCCAGCCTTCCCGGGACAGGGTTCTTCTATGGCTACACCTTC. The variable domain in full, completed from reference TRBV19 and TRBJ1-2, reads DGGITQSPKYLFRKEGQNVTLSCEQNLNHDAMYWYRQDPGQGLRLIYYSQIVNDFQKGDIAEGYSVSREKKESFPLTVTSAQKNPTAFYLCASLPGTGFFYGYTFGSGTRLTVV.

This clone was seen once. The V gene is TRBV6-5, the J gene TRBJ2-7; a possible D gene is TRBD2 (6 bases). V shed 5 bases and J shed 2 bases, with 16 bases lying between them. The CDR3 sequence is 15 residues long. In germline, CDR1 is MNHEY, CDR2 SVGAGI. The CDR3 sequence is CASSPTDGSTYEQYF. As DNA, the CDR3 is TGTGCCAGCAGTCCAACGGACGGGAGCACCTACGAGCAGTACTTC.

Comment on this clone: One end of the junction fails to match germline, which may point to a read error. The chain employs TRBV19 and TRBJ2-5; TRBD1 aligns across 7 bases. This CDR3 comprises 12 residues. Per germline, CDR1 LNHDA and CDR2 SQIVND (reference sequence). CDR3 residues: CASSPRWGTVDF. In DNA, the CDR3 is TGTGCCAGTAGTCCTCGTTGGGGGACAGTTGACTTC.

The chain is built from TRBV7-2 and TRBJ1-2; 9 bases match TRBD1. Germline trimming cut 4 bases from V and 0 bases from J; bases unmatched to any gene: 3. The V gene's germline CDR1 is SGHTA and CDR2 FQGNSA. The CDR3 has 15 residues. The CDR3 DNA reads as TGTGCCAGCAGCTCTCGGGACAGGGCTAACTATGGCTACACCTTC. Amino acids: CASSSRDRANYGYTF. Variable domain in full (rest from reference TRBV7-2 and TRBJ1-2): GAGVSQSPSNKVTEKGKDVELRCDPISGHTALYWYRQSLGQGLEFLIYFQGNSAPDKSGLPSDRFSAERTGGSVSTLTIQRTQQEDSAVYLCASSSRDRANYGYTFGSGTRLTVV.

The chain has TRBV2 and TRBJ2-7; D is perhaps TRBD2 (6 bases). The CDR3 is made up of 15 amino acids. Germline V lookup: CDR1 SNHLY, CDR2 FYNNEI. V was trimmed by 6 bases and J by 2 bases, leaving 17 bases between them. DNA for the CDR3: TGTGCCAGCAGGGCTGCCAGTGGGGAGGCCTACGAGCAGTACTTC. Translated: CASRAASGEAYEQYF. Together with reference TRBV2 and TRBJ2-7, the CDR3 gives the full variable domain: EPEVTQTPSHQVTQMGQEVILRCVPISNHLYFYWYRQILGQKVEFLVSFYNNEISEKSEIFDDQFSVERPDGSNFTLKIRSTKLEDSAMYFCASRAASGEAYEQYFGPGTRLTVT.

In its sample, this clone was seen once. This sequence joins TRBV7-2 and TRBJ2-5; D is possibly TRBD1 (6 bases). This CDR3 has 13 residues. V was pared by 3 bases and J by 5 bases, with 10 bases between. Germline V gene data show CDR1 as SGHTA and CDR2 as FQGNSA. CDR3 nucleotides: TGTGCCAGCAGCTTTGGACAGAAGGAGACCCAGTACTTC. Its translation: CASSFGQKETQYF.

This clone appeared a single time. The CDR3 sequence is CASSSGLAGEGETQYF. The CDR3 nucleotides are TGTGCCAGCAGCTCCGGACTAGCGGGAGAAGGGGAGACCCAGTACTTC. The rearrangement uses TRBV5-8 and TRBJ2-5, with 13 positions matching TRBD2. Germline CDR1 and CDR2: SGHTS and YDEGEE. The CDR3 consists of 16 residues. J lost 5 bases, V lost 3 bases, and 7 bases had no gene match.

This chain joins TRBV4-3 and TRBJ2-1; 9 positions agree with TRBD1. CDR1 LGHNA and CDR2 YSLEER come from the germline V gene. The CDR3 length is 16 residues. V shed 1 base, J shed 7 bases, and the junction held 8 bases outside the gene matches. The DNA for the CDR3 is TGCGCCAGCAGCCAAGGGCTAGGGACAGGGCCGAATGAGCAGTTCTTC. Its protein is CASSQGLGTGPNEQFF.